These T cell receptor beta chains were read from a single sample in a study of PD-1 blockade in mismatch repair-deficient tumors. Sequencing was performed with immunoSEQ multiplex PCR; in TCRdb, only in-frame clones are kept and a portion is missing. The data hold fewer than 100,000 clones, with approximately 81% observed a single time. Here the sequenced sample was peripheral blood, taken 12 weeks after starting pembrolizumab. These receptors originate from an adult with mismatch repair-deficient cancer. The CDR3 runs from the conserved cysteine through the conserved F or W. Fields, in order: V gene, D gene, clone size, J gene, CDR3 DNA, CDR3 protein. D genes are given only for firm matches. Size is omitted from some rows. Given values are once, few, many or a class for expanded clones.

TRBV5-6	TRBD1	-	TRBJ1-2	TGTGCCAGCAGCCCCATTAACTTACAGGGGATCGCGAACTATGGCTACACCTTC	CASSPINLQGIANYGYTF
TRBV15	-	-	TRBJ2-5	TGTGCCACCAGCAGAGGGATCAATCAAGAGACCCAGTACTTC	CATSRGINQETQYF
TRBV5-4	-	-	TRBJ1-2	TGTGCCAGCAGCTTCCAGGGGTCCAACTATGGCTACACCTTC	CASSFQGSNYGYTF
TRBV5-4	TRBD1	-	TRBJ2-3	TGTGCCAGCAGGTCGGGACAGGGGGCTTCAGATACGCAGTATTTT	CASRSGQGASDTQYF
TRBV25-1	TRBD2	-	TRBJ2-1	TGTGCCAGCAGTGAATATGGGCTAGCGGGAGGGTACAATGAGCAGTTCTTC	CASSEYGLAGGYNEQFF
TRBV7-2	TRBD2	-	TRBJ2-7	TGTGCCAGCAGCTCCCACGTGGGCAGCGGGAGGGCCGGCGAGCAGTACTTC	CASSSHVGSGRAGEQYF
TRBV7-9	-	-	TRBJ2-7	TGTGCCAGCAGACACACCGGGACCTCCTACGAGCAGTACTTC	CASRHTGTSYEQYF
TRBV2	TRBD2	-	TRBJ2-1	TGTGCCAGCAGTGCGGGAGCCCCCGGGGGGGGGTTCTTC	CASSAGAPGGGFF
TRBV27	-	-	TRBJ2-3	TGTGCCAGCAGTTTAGGGTCAGCCCCCGGGAATACGCAGTATTTT	CASSLGSAPGNTQYF
TRBV7-9	-	-	TRBJ1-1	TGTGCCAGCAGCTCACACTTAATGAACACTGAAGCTTTCTTT	CASSSHLMNTEAFF
TRBV5-4	-	-	TRBJ1-2	TGTGCCAGCAGCTTGGGGGGTAGGAACTATGGCTACACCTTC	CASSLGGRNYGYTF
TRBV9	TRBD2	-	TRBJ2-3	TGTGCCAGCAGCGAGAGGGCGGGTGCGGGAGCGACAGATACGCAGTATTTT	CASSERAGAGATDTQYF
TRBV1	-	few	TRBJ1-5	-	CTSSHFGQGSPPLPYQPQHF
TRBV9	TRBD2	-	TRBJ2-5	TGTGCCAGCAGCGTAGGCGGGACTACCAAAGAGACCCAGTACTTC	CASSVGGTTKETQYF
TRBV10-3	-	-	TRBJ2-1	TGTTCCGGGGCGGCTAGCGAATACAATGAGCAGTTCTTC	CSGAASEYNEQFF
TRBV19	TRBD1	-	TRBJ2-1	TGTGCCAGTAGCTCTTGGACAGGGTTGTTGAACAATGAGCAGTTCTTC	CASSSWTGLLNNEQFF
TRBV19	TRBD2	-	TRBJ2-2	TGTGCCAGTAGCCGACCCGGGACTAGCGTGGCCGGGGAGCTGTTTTTT	CASSRPGTSVAGELFF
TRBV18	TRBD1	-	TRBJ1-4	TGTGCCAGCTCACCGGGACAGGGGGAAGAAAAACTGTTTTTT	CASSPGQGEEKLFF
TRBV11-1	-	-	TRBJ1-1	TGTGCCAGCAGCTTAGCGAACGGTGAAGCTTTCTTT	CASSLANGEAFF
TRBV5-4	-	-	TRBJ1-5	TGTGCCAGCAGCTCCCCCGATCAGCCCCAGCATTTT	CASSSPDQPQHF
TRBV30	-	-	TRBJ1-4	TGTGCCTGGAGTGGGGGGCGCCCTAATGAAAAACTGTTTTTT	CAWSGGRPNEKLFF
TRBV7-6	-	-	TRBJ1-1	TGTGCCAGCAGCTTAGAGGGGCCGCCACCTTCCCACGCTGAAGCTTTCTTT	CASSLEGPPPSHAEAFF
TRBV7-8	-	-	TRBJ1-1	TGTGCCAGCAGCCTAGGTTCAAGGGGGGAAGCCCGGATCTCTTTCTTT	CASSLGSRGEARISFF
TRBV19	-	-	TRBJ2-4	TGTGCCAGTAGTATGTTTACTCTAGCCGGTACCAAAAACATTCAGTACTTC	CASSMFTLAGTKNIQYF
TRBV5-6	-	once	TRBJ1-2	TGTGCCAGCACCAGGCTGAGAGGGGCTGGCTACACCTTC	CASTRLRGAGYTF
TRBV15	-	-	TRBJ1-1	TGTGCCACCAGCAGAGATTGGGACTACACTGAAGCTTTCTTT	CATSRDWDYTEAFF
TRBV9	-	few	TRBJ1-3	TGTGCCAGCAGCGCGAACTCTGGAAACACCATATATTTT	CASSANSGNTIYF
TRBV27	-	-	TRBJ2-1	TGTGCCAGCAGTTCACGCTTAAATGGACGCTCTGAGTACTACAATGAGCAGTTCTTC	CASSSRLNGRSEYYNEQFF
TRBV6-6	TRBD1	-	TRBJ2-1	TGTGCCAGCAGCCCCCTAGGGGGCCACAATGAGCAGTTCTTC	CASSPLGGHNEQFF
TRBV12-5	TRBD1	-	TRBJ2-7	TGTGCTAGTGGTCCAGCTGGACAGGGACGAGGCGAGCAGTACTTC	CASGPAGQGRGEQYF
TRBV18	-	-	TRBJ2-1	TGTGCCAGCTCTGGCCAGACGGTAGCGACGGACAATGAGCAGTTCTTC	CASSGQTVATDNEQFF
TRBV30	-	-	TRBJ2-7	TGTGCTGTGGGTAGGGGGATGGAGAGCGAGCAGTACTTC	CAVGRGMESEQYF
TRBV7-9	TRBD2	-	TRBJ2-1	TGTGCCAGCAGCTTAGTTGCAAGCGGGAGGGCCAATAATGAGCAGTTCTTC	CASSLVASGRANNEQFF
TRBV10-1	TRBD2	-	TRBJ2-2	TGCGCCAGCAGTGAGATTAGCGGGAGCGGCACCGGGGAGCTGTTTTTT	CASSEISGSGTGELFF
TRBV27	-	-	TRBJ2-3	TGTGCCAGCAGTTTAGGGAGGGGGGCCCCAGATACGCAGTATTTT	CASSLGRGAPDTQYF
TRBV6-5	-	-	TRBJ2-7	TGTGCCAGCAGCTTCGACATTCCCTACGAGCAGTACTTC	CASSFDIPYEQYF
TRBV27	-	few	TRBJ2-7	TGTGCCAGCAGGGACGGTACATTGGGGTACGAGCAGTACTTC	CASRDGTLGYEQYF
TRBV19	-	-	TRBJ1-5	TGTGCCACCGCCGGGGTCAGCAATCAGCCCCAGCATTTT	CATAGVSNQPQHF
TRBV6-6	TRBD2	-	TRBJ2-7	TGTGCCAGCAGTGCGCTAGCGGGAATCAACGAGCAGTACTTC	CASSALAGINEQYF
TRBV20-1	TRBD2	-	TRBJ2-1	TGCAGTGGAGCTAGCGGGAATGAGCAGTTCTTC	CSGASGNEQFF
TRBV29-1	-	-	TRBJ2-1	TGCAGCGTGGTAATCTCACCACTATACAATGAGCAGTTCTTC	CSVVISPLYNEQFF
TRBV7-3	-	-	TRBJ1-2	TGTGCCAGCAGCACGAATGGACAGTTTGGCTACACCTTC	CASSTNGQFGYTF
TRBV27	-	once	TRBJ1-5	TGTGCCAGCAGTCCGACTTACTTAACAGGGTATAGCAATCAGCCCCAGCATTTT	CASSPTYLTGYSNQPQHF
TRBV19	TRBD2	-	TRBJ2-1	TGTGCCAGTAGTATAGATAGCGGGAGTAATGATGAGCAGTTCTTC	CASSIDSGSNDEQFF
TRBV28	-	-	TRBJ1-1	TGTGCCAGCAGTTACGGGACACTGAACACTGAAGCTTTCTTT	CASSYGTLNTEAFF
TRBV19	TRBD1	few	TRBJ1-4	TGTGCCAGTAGTGAGGGGACAGGGGAAAAACTGTTTTTT	CASSEGTGEKLFF
TRBV5-1	-	-	TRBJ1-2	TGCGCCAGCAGACCAACGGGGGACTCGAACTATGGCTACACCTTC	CASRPTGDSNYGYTF
TRBV7-2	-	-	TRBJ2-2	TGTGCCAGCAGCTTTACCCGGACCGGGGAGCTGTTTTTT	CASSFTRTGELFF
TRBV27	-	-	TRBJ2-7	TGTGCCAGCAGTATAAGCCCCCCGAACTACGAGCAGTACTTC	CASSISPPNYEQYF
TRBV6-5	-	-	TRBJ2-7	TGTGCCAGCAGAATCCAGGGGGGCTACGAGCAGTACTTC	CASRIQGGYEQYF
TRBV9	TRBD2	once	TRBJ2-3	TGTGCCAGCAGCGAGGGACTAGCGGGCACAGATACGCAGTATTTT	CASSEGLAGTDTQYF
TRBV5-1	TRBD2	-	TRBJ2-1	TGCGCCAGCAGCTTGGAAGCTAGCGGGCCCTACAATGAGCAGTTCTTC	CASSLEASGPYNEQFF
TRBV5-6	TRBD1	-	TRBJ2-1	TGTGCCAGCAGCTGGGACAGAAATTGGAATGAGCAGTTCTTC	CASSWDRNWNEQFF
TRBV6-1	-	-	TRBJ1-1	TGTGCCAGCAGTGGACGCGGGGATAAGAACACTGAAGCTTTCTTT	CASSGRGDKNTEAFF
TRBV27	-	-	TRBJ1-2	TGTGCCAGCAGTAAATTATCAGGGGCGAAGGGCTACACCTTC	CASSKLSGAKGYTF
TRBV29-1	-	-	TRBJ2-3	TGCAGCTCCATGAGGGACCCCAACACAGATACGCAGTATTTT	CSSMRDPNTDTQYF
TRBV6-5	TRBD2	-	TRBJ2-1	TGTGCCAGCAGTCACTCCGGGGGGAGGTACTACAATGAGCAGTTCTTC	CASSHSGGRYYNEQFF